The clone carrying this TCR beta chain was recorded at least ten times. This sample stems from a study of regulatory T cells in long-lasting Graves disease. Whole-study context: Disease was considered persistent Graves' disease after over 5 years of antithyroid drugs (with positive TSH receptor antibodies).

According to the study, TCR beta libraries were built with iRepertoire HTBI primers and CDR3-region Arm-PCR. TCRdb independently ran MiXCR on the multiplex PCR reads; one entry per CDR3 protein. Among some 340,000 distinct CDR3 sequences listed, approximately 23% were seen once. Time point specified: persistent/refractory GD, antithyroid drugs over 5 years with positive TRAb. The authors made the TCR library using RNA they extracted from PBMCs. The starting material was peripheral blood mononuclear cells (PBMCs), obtained when the disease was refractory, from a patient treated with antithyroid drugs. The clonotype originates from a woman between 35 and 50 years old with Graves disease.

CDR3 loop: CASSYSRQASYEQYF. DNA for the CDR3: TGTGCCAGCAGTTACTCTCGACAGGCTTCCTACGAGCAGTACTTC. The rearrangement uses TRBV6-5 and TRBJ2-7; tentatively, D is TRBD1 (6 bases). Germline lookup yields CDR1 MNHEY and CDR2 SVGAGI. This CDR3 spans 15 amino acids. Trimming pared 0 bases from V and 1 base from J, leaving 10 bases between.